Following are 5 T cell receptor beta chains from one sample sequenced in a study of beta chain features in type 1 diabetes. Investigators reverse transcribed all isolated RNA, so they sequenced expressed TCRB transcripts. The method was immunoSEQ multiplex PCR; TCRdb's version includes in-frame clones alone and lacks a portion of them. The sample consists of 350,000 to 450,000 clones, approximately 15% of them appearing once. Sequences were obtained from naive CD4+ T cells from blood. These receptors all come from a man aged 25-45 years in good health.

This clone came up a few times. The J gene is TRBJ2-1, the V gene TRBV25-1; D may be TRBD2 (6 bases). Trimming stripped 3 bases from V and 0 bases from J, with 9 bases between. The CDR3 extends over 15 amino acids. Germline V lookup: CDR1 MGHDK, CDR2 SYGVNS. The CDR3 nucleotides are TGTGCCAGCAGTGACAAGACTAGCTCCTACAATGAGCAGTTCTTC. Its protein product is CASSDKTSSYNEQFF.

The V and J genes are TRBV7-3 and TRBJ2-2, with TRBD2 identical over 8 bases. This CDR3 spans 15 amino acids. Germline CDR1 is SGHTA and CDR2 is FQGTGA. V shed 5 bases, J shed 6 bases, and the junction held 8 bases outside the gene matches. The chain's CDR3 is CASSLGGLVSGELFF. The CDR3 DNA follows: TGTGCCAGCAGCCTCGGGGGACTAGTTTCCGGGGAGCTGTTTTTT.

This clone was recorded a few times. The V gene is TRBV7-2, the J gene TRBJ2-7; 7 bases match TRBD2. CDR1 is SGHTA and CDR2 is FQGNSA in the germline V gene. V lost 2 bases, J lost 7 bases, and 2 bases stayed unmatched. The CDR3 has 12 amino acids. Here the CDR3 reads CASSLWEGEQYF. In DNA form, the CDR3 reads TGTGCCAGCAGCTTATGGGAGGGAGAGCAGTACTTC.

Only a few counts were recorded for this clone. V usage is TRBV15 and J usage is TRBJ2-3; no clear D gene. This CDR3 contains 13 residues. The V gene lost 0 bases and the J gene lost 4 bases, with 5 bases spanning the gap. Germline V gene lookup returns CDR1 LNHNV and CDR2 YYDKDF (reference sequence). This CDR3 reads CATSRDDSDTQYF. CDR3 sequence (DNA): TGTGCCACCAGCAGAGATGATTCAGATACGCAGTATTTT. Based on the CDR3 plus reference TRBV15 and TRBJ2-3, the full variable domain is DAMVIQNPRYQVTQFGKPVTLSCSQTLNHNVMYWYQQKSSQAPKLLFHYYDKDFNNEADTPDNFQSRRPNTSFCFLDIRSPGLGDTAMYLCATSRDDSDTQYFGPGTRLTVL.

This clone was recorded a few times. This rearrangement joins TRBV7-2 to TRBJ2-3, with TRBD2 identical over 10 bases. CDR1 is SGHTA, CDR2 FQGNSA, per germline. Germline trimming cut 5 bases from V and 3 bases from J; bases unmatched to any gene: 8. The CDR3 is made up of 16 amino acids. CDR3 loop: CASSITLAGVTDTQYF. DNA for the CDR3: TGTGCCAGCAGCATTACTCTAGCGGGAGTAACAGATACGCAGTATTTT. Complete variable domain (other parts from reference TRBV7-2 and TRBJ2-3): GAGVSQSPSNKVTEKGKDVELRCDPISGHTALYWYRQSLGQGLEFLIYFQGNSAPDKSGLPSDRFSAERTGGSVSTLTIQRTQQEDSAVYLCASSITLAGVTDTQYFGPGTRLTVL.